The 20 T cell receptor beta chains listed next were all sequenced from one sample in a study of molecular identifiers for immune sequencing clone quantification (dated by TCRdb to the late 2010s). The receptor library was made with PCR. The sample was run on an Illumina HiSeq 4000. TCRdb took the public reads, trimmed them with fastp at Q25, ran MiXCR for clone calling and kept in-frame beta chains. Each entry merges the rows of one CDR3 protein and shows their most common DNA and genes. The table for this sample lists about half a million distinct CDR3 sequences; about a fifth of them were counted only once. The ten largest make up about 0.8% of the sample. Sequenced: naive CD8+ T cells from blood, with Jurkat cell RNA spiked in. In the paper's terms, the cell subset or site label means: FACS-sorted CD8+CD4-CCR7+CD45RA+ naive T cells. The receptors come from a human donor in good health. Some libraries in this study had Jurkat cell RNA spiked in.

V gene TRBV6-5 combines with J gene TRBJ1-5; perhaps TRBD1 as D (5 bases). The germline V gene has CDR1 MNHEY and CDR2 SVGAGI. Trimming shortened V by 6 bases and J by 4 bases, and 13 bases separated the two germline ends. This CDR3 has 14 residues. CDR3 sequence: CASRSTRGNQPQHF. The CDR3 region has the DNA TGTGCCAGCAGATCGACAAGGGGAAATCAGCCCCAGCATTTT.

The chain uses TRBV4-3 and TRBJ2-7; D may be TRBD2 (6 bases). The CDR3 covers 16 residues. Germline loops: CDR1 LGHNA, CDR2 YSLEER. Trimming removed 0 bases from V and 0 bases from J, with 12 bases in between. CDR3 bases: TGCGCCAGCAGCCAAGATAGTCGGGGGAGCTCCTACGAGCAGTACTTC. Translated: CASSQDSRGSSYEQYF.

Many counts were recorded for this clonotype. The chain has TRBV4-2 and TRBJ2-3; D gene uncertain. The CDR3 runs to 16 residues. The germline CDR1 and CDR2 sequences are LGHNA and YNFKEQ. The V end lost 0 bases, the J end lost 2 bases, and 12 bases lay between the germline ends. In nucleotides, the CDR3 is TGTGCCAGCAGCCAAGAGTGGAACGGCTACACAGATACGCAGTATTTT. Its protein is CASSQEWNGYTDTQYF.

This clonotype was seen at least ten times. V gene TRBV7-9 combines with J gene TRBJ2-5, with D maybe TRBD2 (5 bases). V shed 5 bases and J shed 7 bases, with 8 bases lying between them. This CDR3 is 11 amino acids long. Germline lookup yields CDR1 SEHNR and CDR2 FQNEAQ (reference sequence). The CDR3 loop reads CASSKDWTQYF. CDR3 DNA sequence: TGTGCCAGCAGCAAGGACTGGACCCAGTACTTC.

About this clonotype itself: A much larger clone lies a single base off, so this may be a read error. V gene TRBV7-9 combines with J gene TRBJ2-3, with D uncertain. The CDR3 has 15 amino acids. CDR1 is SEHNR and CDR2 is FQNEAQ in the germline V gene (reference sequence). The chain's CDR3 is CASIETWGLTDTQCF. CDR3 nucleotide sequence: TGTGCCAGCATCGAGACTTGGGGTCTCACAGATACGCAGTGTTTT.

This clonotype was recorded a few times. V usage is TRBV21-1 and J usage is TRBJ1-6; TRBD1, the table's D call, lacks a check against the DNA. TRBV21-1 is flagged as a pseudogene. The CDR3 covers 18 residues. The CDR3 sequence is CASSKGRQGRGYNSPLHF. CDR3 nucleotides: TGTGCCAGCAGCAAAGGACGACAGGGTCGTGGATATAATTCACCCCTCCACTTT.

This clonotype was seen at least ten times. This sequence joins TRBV14 and TRBJ2-7; TRBD2 agrees at 11 bases. Germline V gene sequence: CDR1 SGHDN, CDR2 FVKESK. This CDR3 spans 15 amino acids. The V gene end was trimmed by 0 bases and the J gene end by 2 bases; junction bases not matched to a gene: 0. The CDR3 bases are TGTGCCAGCAGCCAAGAACTAGCGGGAGCCTACGAGCAGTACTTC. It is translated as CASSQELAGAYEQYF. Full variable domain (remainder filled in from reference TRBV14 and TRBJ2-7): EAGVTQFPSHSVIEKGQTVTLRCDPISGHDNLYWYRRVMGKEIKFLLHFVKESKQDESGMPNNRFLAERTGGTYSTLKVQPAELEDSGVYFCASSQELAGAYEQYFGPGTRLTVT.

The table lists this clonotype with a few counts. The chain carries TRBV20-1 and TRBJ2-1, with 9 bases lining up with TRBD2. Germline values: CDR1 DFQATT, CDR2 SNEGSKA (reference sequence). With 5 bases clipped from V and 5 bases from J, the junction kept 7 bases outside the gene matches. The CDR3 sequence is 14 residues long. Here the CDR3 reads CSAWLAGVNNEQFF. In DNA, the CDR3 is TGCAGTGCTTGGTTAGCGGGGGTAAACAATGAGCAGTTCTTC.

This clonotype was recorded many times. V is TRBV6-5 and J is TRBJ2-1, with D uncertain. V lost 0 bases and J 0 bases, leaving 12 bases between the germline ends. The CDR3 runs 17 residues. CDR1 is MNHEY and CDR2 is SVGAGI in the germline V gene. The CDR3 region is CASSYSGPRSSYNEQFF. Written as DNA, the CDR3 is TGTGCCAGCAGTTACTCCGGGCCCAGGAGCTCCTACAATGAGCAGTTCTTC.

V and J are TRBV5-4 and TRBJ2-1; tentatively, D is TRBD2 (6 bases). V shed 4 bases and J shed 0 bases, with 20 bases lying between them. Germline V gene data show CDR1 as SGHNT and CDR2 as YYREEE (reference sequence). There are 18 residues in the CDR3. The CDR3 nucleotides are TGTGCCAGCAGCGGATGGGGCTCGTCGGGAGACTCCTACAATGAGCAGTTCTTC. Translation: CASSGWGSSGDSYNEQFF. The full variable domain, in which reference TRBV5-4 and TRBJ2-1 provide the parts outside the CDR3, is ETGVTQSPTHLIKTRGQQVTLRCSSQSGHNTVSWYQQALGQGPQFIFQYYREEENGRGNFPPRFSGLQFPNYSSELNVNALELDDSALYLCASSGWGSSGDSYNEQFFGPGTRLTVL.

The rearrangement joins TRBV4-2 to TRBJ2-7; D is undetermined. In germline, CDR1 is LGHNA, CDR2 YNFKEQ. The germline V and J ends were trimmed by 0 bases and 5 bases, with 17 bases remaining between them. This CDR3 contains 16 residues. CDR3 bases: TGTGCCAGCAGCCAAGAAGGTCAGGCCCTTGGGAACGAGCAGTACTTC. It is translated as CASSQEGQALGNEQYF.

This clonotype has at least ten counts. The chain links TRBV7-9 to TRBJ1-4; D is perhaps TRBD1 (6 bases). This CDR3 is built from 14 residues. The V end lost 6 bases, the J end lost 3 bases, and 11 bases lay between the germline ends. Germline values: CDR1 SEHNR, CDR2 FQNEAQ (reference sequence). The CDR3 DNA reads TGTGCCAGCAGACAACAGGGTGCTAATGAAAAACTGTTTTTT. This translates into CASRQQGANEKLFF.

This CDR3 is CASSLDGPTPRETQYF. DNA of the CDR3: TGTGCCAGCAGCTTGGATGGGCCAACCCCTCGGGAGACCCAGTACTTC. V gene TRBV7-3 combines with J gene TRBJ2-5; no firm D call. This CDR3 has 16 amino acids. V was shortened by 3 bases and J by 5 bases, with 19 bases between the two germline ends. Looked up from germline, CDR1 is SGHTA and CDR2 is FQGTGA. Filled out from reference TRBV7-3 and TRBJ2-5, the complete variable domain reads GAGVSQTPSNKVTEKGKYVELRCDPISGHTALYWYRQSLGQGPEFLIYFQGTGAADDSGLPNDRFFAVRPEGSVSTLKIQRTERGDSAVYLCASSLDGPTPRETQYFGPGTRLLVL.

Ten or more counts support this clonotype. The rearrangement joins TRBV5-6 to TRBJ2-7; 7 bases are a match to TRBD2. This CDR3 region has 17 residues. The germline gives CDR1 SGHDT, CDR2 YYEEEE. Germline trimming cut 4 bases from V and 5 bases from J; bases unmatched to any gene: 18. In DNA, the CDR3 is TGTGCCAGCAGCCGCTCGATCGGCGGGGGATCCAGCGACGAGCAGTACTTC. This sequence encodes CASSRSIGGGSSDEQYF.

This clonotype has ten or more counts. This rearrangement joins TRBV4-1 to TRBJ1-3, with D maybe TRBD1 (5 bases). The CDR3 contains 15 residues. With 0 bases removed from V and 2 bases from J, the gap between germline ends came to 8 bases. Looked up from germline, CDR1 is MGHRA and CDR2 is YSYEKL. The CDR3 sequence is CASSQDMGPGNTIYF. The CDR3 coding sequence is TGCGCCAGCAGCCAAGATATGGGGCCTGGAAACACCATATATTTT.

The chain links TRBV25-1 to TRBJ2-5; D is possibly TRBD1 (7 bases). Germline values: CDR1 MGHDK, CDR2 SYGVNS. Between the trimmed V and J ends, which lost 3 bases and 4 bases, there was a span of 18 bases. The CDR3 runs to 16 residues. In nucleotides, the CDR3 is TGTGCCAGCAGTGAGTTCGGTAGGCAGGGGGGAGAGACCCAGTACTTC. It translates to CASSEFGRQGGETQYF.

This clonotype was picked up a small number of times. This chain connects TRBV20-1 to TRBJ1-2, with a possible D match to TRBD1 (5 bases). This CDR3 contains 13 residues. CDR1 is DFQATT, CDR2 SNEGSKA, per germline (reference sequence). The V end was cut by 6 bases, the J end by 5 bases, with 16 bases between. CDR3 region: CSARRQSLYGYTF. DNA for the CDR3: TGCAGTGCGCGTCGACAGTCCTTGTATGGCTACACCTTC.

This clonotype occurred once. Possible read error: a much larger clone is one base away. Lacking the conserved final phenylalanine or tryptophan, this CDR3 likely reflects a read error. The chain recombines TRBV7-2 with TRBJ2-7; D may be TRBD1 or TRBD2 (5 bases each). Looked up from germline, CDR1 is SGHTA and CDR2 is FQGNSA. This CDR3 has 13 residues. Trimming took 6 bases from V and 2 from J, leaving 11 bases between them. The CDR3 protein is CASSPRGPYEQYL. DNA for the CDR3: TGTGCCAGCAGTCCTCGGGGCCCCTACGAGCAGTACCTC.

The chain employs TRBV24-1 and TRBJ2-7, with D maybe TRBD1 (6 bases). Germline lookup yields CDR1 KGHDR and CDR2 SFDVKD. CDR3 size: 13 residues. The V end was cut by 4 bases, the J end by 3 bases, with 9 bases between. CDR3 region: CATSEPGDYEQYF. CDR3 sequence (DNA): TGTGCCACCAGTGAGCCAGGGGACTACGAGCAGTACTTC.

This chain uses TRBV19 with TRBJ2-2, with TRBD2 as a possible D gene (7 bases). In germline, CDR1 is LNHDA, CDR2 SQIVND (reference sequence). Trimming took off 1 base at V and 3 bases at J, with 12 bases between the two ends. This CDR3 comprises 16 residues. The CDR3, as DNA: TGTGCCAGTAGTATAGGGCGGGGGCGCGACACCGGGGAGCTGTTTTTT. This translates into CASSIGRGRDTGELFF.